This T cell receptor (beta chain) was recovered during a study of a mutant IDH1 vaccine in newly diagnosed glioma. Overall study context: Following radiotherapy alone, or alongside temozolomide cycles, vaccination was started after an interval of 4-6 weeks. Study-level results: It seemed that pseudoprogression was not linked to changes in the top peripheral T cell clonotypes.

Sequenced by immunoSEQ multiplex PCR; TCRdb stores in-frame clones only, minus some. The table includes more than 60,000 clones, 60% to 75% detected once. Comment on this clone: Its antigen is not identified.

As for time point: week 35, safety follow-up. The content of each vaccine dose was 300 ug of mutant IDH1 20-mer peptide, and topical imiquimod accompanied it. The patients received vaccinations eight times, in weeks 1, 3, 5, 7, 11, 15, 19 and 23. Per germline, CDR1 LGHNA and CDR2 YNFKEQ. This CDR3 is built from 14 residues. Trimming removed 0 bases at V and 11 bases at J, with 16 bases between. The sample in question was PBMCs, obtained from a glioma patient whose treatment included an IDH1 peptide vaccine. The TCR sequence derives from a man between 50 and 59 years old with glioma. The gene calls are TRBV4-2 and TRBJ1-1, with D possibly matching TRBD1 (5 bases). The CDR3 DNA sequence: TGTGCCAGCAGCCAAGATCGCGGGGCGGTGGGGGCTTTCTTT. Translating gives CASSQDRGAVGAFF.